Below, 2 T cell receptor beta chains from the same sample are listed, as sequenced in a study of T-cell reconstitution after alpha-beta-depleted transplantation in children. As it was prepared, the TCRbeta library received unique molecular identifiers. Each CDR3 protein gets one entry after TCRdb re-called the PCR reads with MiXCR. The data show about 610,000 distinct CDR3 sequences, roughly 27% seen once. The material sequenced was PBMCs, taken before TCRalphabeta/CD19-depleted stem cell transplant. These receptors all stem from a boy under two years old with Wiskott-Aldrich syndrome, due to receive a stem cell transplant.

J is TRBJ2-7 and V is TRBV2; D tentatively reads TRBD1 or TRBD2 (5 bases each). The V end was cut by 5 bases, the J end by 4 bases, with 12 bases between. CDR1 and CDR2 (germline): SNHLY, FYNNEI. The CDR3 runs 13 residues. The CDR3 DNA follows: TGTGCCAGCAGTAACCTAGCAGGGTACGAGCAGTACTTC. It codes for CASSNLAGYEQYF. The full variable domain, completed using reference TRBV2 and TRBJ2-7, is EPEVTQTPSHQVTQMGQEVILRCVPISNHLYFYWYRQILGQKVEFLVSFYNNEISEKSEIFDDQFSVERPDGSNFTLKIRSTKLEDSAMYFCASSNLAGYEQYFGPGTRLTVT.

The gene calls are TRBV12-3 or TRBV12-4 and TRBJ2-1, with 10 bases identical to TRBD1. The CDR3 has 17 residues. The V segment lost 5 bases and the J segment 3 bases; nucleotides outside the gene matches: 10. CDR3 amino acids: CASSTRTGGSFYNEQFF. Here the CDR3 DNA reads TGTGCCAGCAGTACCCGGACAGGGGGTTCCTTCTACAATGAGCAGTTCTTC.